Listed below are T cell receptor beta chains from one sample, sequenced in a study of shared clonotypes between healthy human individuals. Only in-frame clones appear in the TCRdb table, and some are missing; sequencing was by immunoSEQ multiplex PCR. The data show millions of clones, approximately 94% seen once. The sequencing sample was made of naive CD8+ T cells sorted from blood. The receptors stem from a man aged 18 to 29 in good health. Both conserved end residues are part of each CDR3. A D gene is named only where the DNA matches it firmly. Clone sizes are given selectively: once, few, many, or a class where the clone is expanded.

CSGWGQNYEQYF	TGCAGCGGGTGGGGACAGAACTACGAGCAGTACTTC	12	-	TRBD1	TRBV29-1	TRBJ2-7
CASSGLPGQGTYEQYF	TGTGCCAGCAGCGGCTTACCGGGACAGGGAACCTACGAGCAGTACTTC	16	-	TRBD1	TRBV7-9	TRBJ2-7
CASSLGAGTTGELFF	TGTGCCAGCAGCTTAGGGGCAGGGACCACCGGGGAGCTGTTTTTT	15	-	-	TRBV7-9	TRBJ2-2
CASSTQGAGGLETQYF	TGTGCCAGCAGCACGCAGGGAGCGGGGGGGCTGGAGACCCAGTACTTC	16	few	TRBD2	TRBV9	TRBJ2-5
CASSLGGEGWRAYEQYF	TGTGCCAGCAGCTTAGGGGGTGAAGGGTGGAGGGCCTACGAGCAGTACTTC	17	-	-	TRBV13	TRBJ2-7
CASSLDLGTSVYEQYF	TGTGCCAGCAGCTTAGATCTCGGGACTAGCGTCTACGAGCAGTACTTC	16	-	TRBD2	TRBV11-2	TRBJ2-7
CASSVGPSSYEQYF	TGTGCCAGCAGCGTAGGGCCGAGCTCCTACGAGCAGTACTTC	14	few	-	TRBV9	TRBJ2-7
CASSFEGNQETQYF	TGTGCCAGCAGTTTCGAAGGTAACCAAGAGACCCAGTACTTC	14	-	-	TRBV27	TRBJ2-5
CASRRNTGELFF	TGTGCCAGCAGGAGGAACACCGGGGAGCTGTTTTTT	12	-	-	TRBV27	TRBJ2-2
CASFPPDSTDTQYF	TGTGCCAGCTTCCCTCCGGACAGCACAGATACGCAGTATTTT	14	-	-	TRBV18	TRBJ2-3
CASSEPPDREAYNEQFF	TGCGCCAGCAGTGAGCCACCTGACAGGGAGGCCTACAATGAGCAGTTCTTC	17	-	-	TRBV10-2	TRBJ2-1
CASSLDGGATDTQYF	TGCGCCAGCAGCTTGGACGGGGGGGCCACAGATACGCAGTATTTT	15	-	TRBD2	TRBV5-1	TRBJ2-3
CALSTGQESSGANVLTF	TGTGCCTTATCGACAGGACAAGAGTCCTCTGGGGCCAACGTCCTGACTTTC	17	-	-	TRBV30	TRBJ2-6
CASSLIWSSTDTQYF	TGTGCCAGCAGTTTGATTTGGTCTAGCACAGATACGCAGTATTTT	15	-	-	TRBV27	TRBJ2-3
CASSLVETPLGYTF	TGTGCCAGCAGCTTGGTCGAGACACCCCTCGGCTACACCTTC	14	-	-	TRBV5-6	TRBJ1-2
CASSLDSSRNQPQHF	TGTGCCAGCAGTTTAGACAGCTCTCGCAATCAGCCCCAGCATTTT	15	-	-	TRBV28	TRBJ1-5
CASSFGGIDTQYF	TGTGCCAGCAGCTTTGGGGGAATAGATACGCAGTATTTT	13	-	-	TRBV5-6	TRBJ2-3
CASSVVYEQYF	TGTGCCAGCAGTGTCGTCTACGAGCAGTACTTC	11	once	-	TRBV6-1	TRBJ2-7
CSVEHLGGGEQYF	TGCAGCGTTGAGCATTTGGGGGGAGGAGAGCAGTACTTC	13	many	-	TRBV29-1	TRBJ2-7
CASSSGTSGVGETQYF	TGTGCCAGCAGTTCCGGGACTAGCGGGGTGGGAGAGACCCAGTACTTC	16	-	TRBD2	TRBV6-5	TRBJ2-5
CASSFTNSYNEQFF	TGCGCCAGCAGCTTCACTAACTCCTACAATGAGCAGTTCTTC	14	-	-	TRBV10-1	TRBJ2-1
CASSQRHRGIDEQYF	TGCGCCAGCAGCCAACGCCACAGGGGGATCGACGAGCAGTACTTC	15	-	TRBD1	TRBV4-1	TRBJ2-7
CAWGGEKLFF	TGTGCCTGGGGTGGGGAAAAACTGTTTTTT	10	-	-	TRBV30	TRBJ1-4
CASSEAGQIYEQYF	TGTGCCAGCAGTGAAGCAGGACAGATCTACGAGCAGTACTTC	14	-	-	TRBV6-1	TRBJ2-7
CASSQVGDEAFF	TGCGCCAGCAGCCAAGTTGGGGATGAAGCTTTCTTT	12	-	-	TRBV4-3	TRBJ1-1
CASSEAWMIGRGNQPQHF	TGTGCCAGCAGTGAAGCTTGGATGATTGGGCGGGGTAATCAGCCCCAGCATTTT	18	-	-	TRBV2	TRBJ1-5
CASSLALEDTQYF	TGTGCCAGCAGCTTAGCGCTAGAAGATACGCAGTATTTT	13	-	-	TRBV7-9	TRBJ2-3
CASSLAPLAGVVGEQFF	TGTGCCAGCAGCCTGGCCCCACTAGCGGGAGTTGTCGGTGAGCAGTTCTTC	17	-	TRBD2	TRBV14	TRBJ2-1
CAISESPHSGNTIYF	TGTGCCATCAGTGAGTCTCCCCACTCTGGAAACACCATATATTTT	15	-	-	TRBV10-3	TRBJ1-3
CATRRWETQYF	TGTGCCACCCGCCGGTGGGAGACCCAGTACTTC	11	-	-	TRBV10-3	TRBJ2-5
CASSLEWASGINEQYF	TGTGCCAGCAGCTTAGAATGGGCTAGCGGGATCAACGAGCAGTACTTC	16	-	TRBD2	TRBV7-2	TRBJ2-7
CASQVRGGEQYF	TGTGCCAGCCAAGTCAGGGGTGGAGAGCAGTACTTC	12	-	-	TRBV27	TRBJ2-7
CASSSIGQSYGYTF	TGTGCCAGCAGCTCGATCGGACAGTCATATGGCTACACCTTC	14	-	-	TRBV11-1	TRBJ1-2
CAISESYGFDGTIYF	TGTGCCATCAGTGAGTCTTATGGGTTCGATGGCACCATATATTTT	15	-	-	TRBV10-3	TRBJ1-3
CASSLAGGGYSYNSPLHF	TGTGCCAGCAGTTTGGCCGGCGGGGGATACTCCTATAATTCACCCCTCCACTTT	18	-	-	TRBV27	TRBJ1-6
CASSQGGVNTEAFF	TGTGCCAGCAGCCAGGGCGGGGTGAACACTGAAGCTTTCTTT	14	few	-	TRBV7-6	TRBJ1-1
CASSGGAGTGELFF	TGTGCCAGCAGCGGGGGAGCGGGGACCGGGGAGCTGTTTTTT	14	-	TRBD2	TRBV5-6	TRBJ2-2
CASSERQVSGLTKTQYF	TGTGCCAGCAGTGAGCGACAGGTCTCAGGCTTGACTAAGACCCAGTACTTC	17	-	-	TRBV6-4	TRBJ2-5
CASSHGQGTKNIQYF	TGTGCCAGCAGTCATGGACAGGGGACCAAAAACATTCAGTACTTC	15	-	TRBD1	TRBV2	TRBJ2-4
CASSGDSFVFPLHF	TGTGCCAGCAGTGGGGACAGCTTCGTTTTTCCCCTCCACTTT	14	-	TRBD1	TRBV6-1	TRBJ1-6
CAISSTLNPYEQYF	TGTGCCATCAGTTCGACACTCAACCCCTACGAGCAGTACTTC	14	-	-	TRBV10-3	TRBJ2-7
CASSPRLAGEVPGELFF	TGTGCCAGCAGCCCGCGACTAGCGGGGGAGGTGCCCGGGGAGCTGTTTTTT	17	-	TRBD2	TRBV4-2	TRBJ2-2
CASSLFRGETQYF	TGTGCCAGCAGCTTGTTCAGGGGAGAGACCCAGTACTTC	13	-	-	TRBV5-6	TRBJ2-5
CASSEEGYSGIGTDTQYF	TGTGCCAGCAGTGAGGAAGGGTATAGCGGAATTGGGACAGATACGCAGTATTTT	18	-	-	TRBV9	TRBJ2-3
CASSTGTGSTDTQYF	TGCGCCAGCAGCACCGGGACTGGAAGCACAGATACGCAGTATTTT	15	-	-	TRBV5-1	TRBJ2-3
CASSPTDRTPYEQYF	TGTGCCAGCTCTCCTACGGACAGAACCCCCTACGAGCAGTACTTC	15	-	-	TRBV18	TRBJ2-7
CASSLGQGWETQYF	TGTGCCAGCAGCTTGGGGCAGGGATGGGAGACCCAGTACTTC	14	-	-	TRBV5-8	TRBJ2-5
CASSTRDRSRQPQHF	TGTGCCAGTAGTACCCGGGACAGGAGTCGACAGCCCCAGCATTTT	15	-	TRBD1	TRBV19	TRBJ1-5
CASPCGGGQLQHF	TGTGCCAGTCCCTGTGGGGGCGGACAGCTCCAGCATTTT	13	-	-	TRBV27	TRBJ1-5
CATTLGTGDEKLFF	TGTGCCACCACTTTAGGGACAGGGGATGAAAAACTGTTTTTT	14	-	TRBD1	TRBV15	TRBJ1-4
CAWSPDRGANYGYTF	TGTGCCTGGAGTCCAGACAGGGGGGCTAACTATGGCTACACCTTC	15	-	TRBD1	TRBV30	TRBJ1-2